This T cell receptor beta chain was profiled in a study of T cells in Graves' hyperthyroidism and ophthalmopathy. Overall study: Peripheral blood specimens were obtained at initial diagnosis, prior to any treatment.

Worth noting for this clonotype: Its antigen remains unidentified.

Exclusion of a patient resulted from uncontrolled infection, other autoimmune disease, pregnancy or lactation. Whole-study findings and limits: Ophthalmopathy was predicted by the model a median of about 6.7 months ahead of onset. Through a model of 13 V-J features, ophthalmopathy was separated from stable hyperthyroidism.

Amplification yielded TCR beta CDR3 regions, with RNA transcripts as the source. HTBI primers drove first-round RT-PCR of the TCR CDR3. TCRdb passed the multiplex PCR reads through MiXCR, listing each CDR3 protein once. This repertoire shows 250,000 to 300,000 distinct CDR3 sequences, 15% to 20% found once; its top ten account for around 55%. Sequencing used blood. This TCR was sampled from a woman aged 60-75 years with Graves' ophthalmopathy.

CDR3 sequence reads: CASSHLRTGGNSPLHF. As DNA, the CDR3 is TGTGCCAGCAGTCATCTAAGGACAGGGGGGAATTCACCCCTCCACTTT. The V call is TRBV28, the J call TRBJ1-6, with 10 bases that match TRBD1. The CDR3 contains 16 residues. Germline assignment: CDR1 MDHEN and CDR2 SYDVKM. J gave up 7 bases and V 5 bases, and 8 bases lay outside the gene matches.